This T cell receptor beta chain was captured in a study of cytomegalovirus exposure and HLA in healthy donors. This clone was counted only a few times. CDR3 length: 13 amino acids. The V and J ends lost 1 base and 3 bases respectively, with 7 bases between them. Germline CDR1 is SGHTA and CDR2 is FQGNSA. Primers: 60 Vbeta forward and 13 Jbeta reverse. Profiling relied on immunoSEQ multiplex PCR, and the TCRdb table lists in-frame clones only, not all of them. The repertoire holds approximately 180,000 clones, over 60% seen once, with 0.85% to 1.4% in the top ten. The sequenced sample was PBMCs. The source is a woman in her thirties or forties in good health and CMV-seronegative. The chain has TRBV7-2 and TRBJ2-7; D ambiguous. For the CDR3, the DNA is TGTGCCAGCAGCTTAGGACCCAACTACGAGCAGTACGTC. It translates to CASSLGPNYEQYV.